Each of the 9 T cell receptor beta chains below was sequenced from the same sample in a study of T cells after yellow fever vaccination. TCRdb independently ran MiXCR on the 5' RACE reads; one entry per CDR3 protein. The profile shows just under 600,000 distinct CDR3 sequences, roughly 14% of them singletons. The material was PBMCs, obtained on the day of the yellow fever booster vaccination. Receptors were obtained from a man aged 25-45 years who received the YFV17D yellow fever vaccine.

This clonotype has only a few counts. This chain uses TRBV19 with TRBJ2-5, with TRBD2 matching 9 bases. The ends lost 5 bases at V and 4 bases at J; junction bases unmatched: 5. This CDR3 has 14 residues. Germline V gene lookup returns CDR1 LNHDA and CDR2 SQIVND (reference sequence). CDR3 region: CASSLAGFGETQYF. For the CDR3, the DNA is TGTGCCAGTAGTCTAGCGGGATTTGGAGAGACCCAGTACTTC. The whole variable domain, filled in from reference TRBV19 and TRBJ2-5, reads DGGITQSPKYLFRKEGQNVTLSCEQNLNHDAMYWYRQDPGQGLRLIYYSQIVNDFQKGDIAEGYSVSREKKESFPLTVTSAQKNPTAFYLCASSLAGFGETQYFGPGTRLLVL.

This clonotype appeared a few times. The CDR3 DNA reads TGTGCCAGTAGCATGGGGTTGGACAGGGGCTACGAGCAGTACTTC. This encodes CASSMGLDRGYEQYF. The gene calls are TRBV19 and TRBJ2-7; 9 positions match TRBD1. The trim removed 6 bases at V and 3 bases at J, leaving 9 bases unmatched. CDR1 and CDR2 (germline): LNHDA, SQIVND (reference sequence). This CDR3 has 15 residues.

This clonotype showed up just a few times. CDR3 residues: CSASALGGNEQFF. DNA of the CDR3: TGCAGCGCAAGTGCTCTGGGAGGGAATGAGCAGTTCTTC. The V call is TRBV20-1, the J call TRBJ2-1, with 7 bases fitting TRBD2. Germline V CDR1 and CDR2: DFQATT, SNEGSKA (reference sequence). This CDR3 contains 13 residues.

This clonotype was seen a few times. The V gene is TRBV9, the J gene TRBJ2-7; TRBD1 or TRBD2 may be the D gene (6 bases each). Germline V gene data show CDR1 as SGDLS and CDR2 as YYNGEE. This CDR3 comprises 16 residues. Trimming left V 3 bases short and J 4 bases short, with 20 bases between. CDR3 coding DNA: TGTGCCAGCAGCGAACAACCCACGGGGGCGCTTTACGAGCAGTACTTC. Translated, it gives CASSEQPTGALYEQYF.

Only a few counts were recorded for this clonotype. This rearrangement joins TRBV11-2 to TRBJ2-1; D may be TRBD2 (5 bases). The CDR3 is 15 residues long. The germline V gene encodes CDR1 SGHAT and CDR2 FQNNGV. V shed 5 bases and J shed 1 base, with 12 bases lying between them. CDR3 protein: CASSPGVFSYNEQFF. The CDR3 coding sequence is TGTGCCAGCAGCCCCGGGGTGTTTTCCTACAATGAGCAGTTCTTC.

This clonotype was observed a handful of times. The chain employs TRBV29-1 and TRBJ2-2; D gene ambiguous. With 1 base removed from V and 5 bases from J, the gap between germline ends came to 5 bases. Germline V CDR1 and CDR2: SQVTM, ANQGSEA. The CDR3 spans 12 residues. CDR3 region: CSVEVGTGELFF. As DNA, the CDR3 is TGCAGCGTTGAAGTGGGGACCGGGGAGCTGTTTTTT.

This clonotype was counted only a few times. The J gene is TRBJ2-1, the V gene TRBV7-6, with D possibly matching TRBD2 (5 bases). The ends were cut back, 1 base at V and 0 bases at J, with 19 bases in the middle. The germline V gene encodes CDR1 SGHVS and CDR2 FNYEAQ. CDR3 length: 19 amino acids. The DNA of the CDR3 is TGTGCCAGCAGCTTAGGTGACCGGTTTAGCGCAAGCTCCTACAATGAGCAGTTCTTC. It specifies CASSLGDRFSASSYNEQFF.

The chain employs TRBV12-5 and TRBJ2-1, with 14 bases matching TRBD2. Trimming removed 6 bases from V and 8 bases from J; junction bases left unmatched: 9. The CDR3 is 16 residues long. CDR1 is LGHNT, CDR2 FRNRAP, per germline. The CDR3 spells CASGPGLAGGLDEQFF. Written as DNA, the CDR3 is TGTGCTAGTGGACCAGGACTAGCGGGAGGTTTAGATGAGCAGTTCTTC. The full variable domain, its missing parts supplied by reference TRBV12-5 and TRBJ2-1, is DARVTQTPRHKVTEMGQEVTMRCQPILGHNTVFWYRQTMMQGLELLAYFRNRAPLDDSGMPKDRFSAEMPDATLATLKIQPSEPRDSAVYFCASGPGLAGGLDEQFFGPGTRLTVL.

V is TRBV15 and J is TRBJ2-1; no definite D call. With 1 base removed from V and 7 bases from J, the gap between germline ends came to 8 bases. The CDR3 is 13 amino acids. Germline CDR1 LNHNV, CDR2 YYDKDF (reference sequence). CDR3 residues: CATSRAPQNEQFF. The CDR3 region has the DNA TGTGCCACCAGCAGAGCTCCCCAGAATGAGCAGTTCTTC.